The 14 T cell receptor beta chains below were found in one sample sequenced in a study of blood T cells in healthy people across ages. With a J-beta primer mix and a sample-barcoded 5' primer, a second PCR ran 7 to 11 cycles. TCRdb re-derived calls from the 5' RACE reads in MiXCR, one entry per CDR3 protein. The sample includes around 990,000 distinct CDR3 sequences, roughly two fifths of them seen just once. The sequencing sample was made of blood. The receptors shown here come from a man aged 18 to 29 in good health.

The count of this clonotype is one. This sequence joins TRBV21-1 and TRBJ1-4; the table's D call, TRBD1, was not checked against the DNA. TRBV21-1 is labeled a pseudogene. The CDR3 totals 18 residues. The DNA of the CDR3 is TGTGCCAGCAGCAAAATTCGGGCAGGAGCTGCAACTAATGAAAGACTGTTTTTT. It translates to CASSKIRAGAATNERLFF.

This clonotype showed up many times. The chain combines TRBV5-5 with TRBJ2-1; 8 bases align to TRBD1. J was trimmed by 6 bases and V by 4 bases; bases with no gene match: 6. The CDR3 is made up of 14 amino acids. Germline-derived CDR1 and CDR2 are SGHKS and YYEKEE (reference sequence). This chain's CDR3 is CASSPLDRVNEQFF. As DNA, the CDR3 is TGTGCCAGCAGCCCCTTGGACAGGGTCAATGAGCAGTTCTTC.

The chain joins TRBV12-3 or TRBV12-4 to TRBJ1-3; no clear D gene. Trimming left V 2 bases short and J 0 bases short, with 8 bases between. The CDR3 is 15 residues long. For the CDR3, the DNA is TGTGCCAGCAGTTTAAAACAGCTCTCTGGAAACACCATATATTTT. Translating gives CASSLKQLSGNTIYF.

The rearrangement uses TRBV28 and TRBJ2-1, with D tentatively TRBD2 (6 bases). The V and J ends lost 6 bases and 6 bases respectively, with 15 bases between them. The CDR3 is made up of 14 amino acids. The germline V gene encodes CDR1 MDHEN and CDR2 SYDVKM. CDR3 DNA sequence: TGTGCCAGCAGCTTCCCGGGAGTAAGCAATGAGCAGTTCTTC. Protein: CASSFPGVSNEQFF. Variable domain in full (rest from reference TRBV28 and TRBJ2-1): DVKVTQSSRYLVKRTGEKVFLECVQDMDHENMFWYRQDPGLGLRLIYFSYDVKMKEKGDIPEGYSVSREKKERFSLILESASTNQTSMYLCASSFPGVSNEQFFGPGTRLTVL.

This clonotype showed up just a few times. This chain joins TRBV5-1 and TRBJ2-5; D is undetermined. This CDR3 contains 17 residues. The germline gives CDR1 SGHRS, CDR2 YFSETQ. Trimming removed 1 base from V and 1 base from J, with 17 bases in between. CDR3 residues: CASSLTSRNKFQETQYF. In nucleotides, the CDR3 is TGCGCCAGCAGCTTGACGTCGCGAAACAAGTTCCAAGAGACCCAGTACTTC.

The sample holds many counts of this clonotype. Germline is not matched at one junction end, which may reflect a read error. The CDR3 DNA follows: TGTGCCAGCAGCTTACGGGGGAACACTGAAGCTTTCTTT. Protein product: CASSLRGNTEAFF. The chain carries TRBV5-1 and TRBJ1-1; D remains ambiguous. The germline CDR1 and CDR2 sequences are SGHRS and YFSETQ. CDR3 length equals 13 residues.

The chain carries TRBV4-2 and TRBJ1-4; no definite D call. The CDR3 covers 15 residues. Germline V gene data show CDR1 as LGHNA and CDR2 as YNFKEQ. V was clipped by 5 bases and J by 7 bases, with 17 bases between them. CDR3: CASSGFRGNREKLFF. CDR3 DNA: TGTGCCAGCAGCGGTTTCCGGGGAAATCGTGAAAAACTGTTTTTT.

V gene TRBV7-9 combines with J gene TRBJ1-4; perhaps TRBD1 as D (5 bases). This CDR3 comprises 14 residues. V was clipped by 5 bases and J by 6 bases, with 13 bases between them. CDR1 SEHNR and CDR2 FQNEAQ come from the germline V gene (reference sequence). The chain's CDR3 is CASSPPGLDEKLFF. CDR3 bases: TGTGCCAGCAGCCCCCCAGGGTTGGATGAAAAACTGTTTTTT. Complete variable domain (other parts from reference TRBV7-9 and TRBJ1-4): DTGVSQNPRHKITKRGQNVTFRCDPISEHNRLYWYRQTLGQGPEFLTYFQNEAQLEKSRLLSDRFSAERPKGSFSTLEIQRTEQGDSAMYLCASSPPGLDEKLFFGSGTQLSVL.

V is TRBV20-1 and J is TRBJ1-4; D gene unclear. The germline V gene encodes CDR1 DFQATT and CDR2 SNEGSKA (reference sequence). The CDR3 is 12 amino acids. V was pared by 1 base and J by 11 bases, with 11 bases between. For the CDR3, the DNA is TGCAGTGCTAGAGTCAGTAGAGGGAAACTGTTTTTT. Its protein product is CSARVSRGKLFF.

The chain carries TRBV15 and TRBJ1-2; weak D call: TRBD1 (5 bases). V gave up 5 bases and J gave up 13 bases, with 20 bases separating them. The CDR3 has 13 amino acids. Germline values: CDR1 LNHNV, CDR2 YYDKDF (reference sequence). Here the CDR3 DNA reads TGTGCCACCAGCCCGTCCTTCCTCCTGGGGGGCACCTTC. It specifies CATSPSFLLGGTF.

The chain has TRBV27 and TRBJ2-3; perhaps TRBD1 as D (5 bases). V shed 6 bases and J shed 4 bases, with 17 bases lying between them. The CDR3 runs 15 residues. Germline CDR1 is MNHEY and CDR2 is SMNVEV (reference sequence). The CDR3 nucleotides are TGTGCCAGCAGCCGAAGGCGGACACTCTCAGATACGCAGTATTTT. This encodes CASSRRRTLSDTQYF.

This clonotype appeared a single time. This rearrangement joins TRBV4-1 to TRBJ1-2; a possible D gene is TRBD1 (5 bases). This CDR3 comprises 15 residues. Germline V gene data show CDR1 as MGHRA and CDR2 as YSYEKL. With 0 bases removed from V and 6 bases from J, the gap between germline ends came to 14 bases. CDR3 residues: CASSQEEGATNGYTF. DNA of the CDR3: TGCGCCAGCAGCCAAGAAGAAGGGGCTACCAATGGCTACACCTTC.

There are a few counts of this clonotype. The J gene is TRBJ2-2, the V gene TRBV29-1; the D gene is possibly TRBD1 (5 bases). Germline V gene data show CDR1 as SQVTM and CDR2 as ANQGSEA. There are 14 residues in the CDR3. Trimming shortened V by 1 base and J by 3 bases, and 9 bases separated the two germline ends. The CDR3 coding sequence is TGCAGCGTTGAAGGGGGCAGAGACACCGGGGAGCTGTTTTTT. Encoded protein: CSVEGGRDTGELFF.

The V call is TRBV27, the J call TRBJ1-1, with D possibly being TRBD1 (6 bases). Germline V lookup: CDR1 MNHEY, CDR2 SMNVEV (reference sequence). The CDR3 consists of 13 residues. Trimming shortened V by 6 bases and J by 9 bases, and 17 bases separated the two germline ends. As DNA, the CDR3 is TGTGCCAGCAGATATATAAGGGGGAGTAAAGCTTTCTTT. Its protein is CASRYIRGSKAFF.